These 17 T cell receptor beta chains share one sample of origin, sequenced in a study of blood T cell repertoires in COVID-19. Measured with immunoSEQ multiplex PCR; TCRdb has only the in-frame clones, and not every one. This sample yields roughly 150,000 clones, of which roughly 72% are seen a single time; about 3.8% belongs to the top ten. Sequencing used peripheral blood. These receptors were obtained from a woman older than 75 with acute or convalescent COVID-19.

This clone turned up a few times. The chain combines TRBV4-3 with TRBJ1-4; D remains unclear. CDR1 is LGHNA, CDR2 YSLEER, per germline. V was clipped by 4 bases and J by 8 bases, with 14 bases between them. This CDR3 region has 14 residues. CDR3 amino acids: CASSPGRGAEKLFF. CDR3 nucleotide sequence: TGCGCCAGCAGCCCGGGTCGGGGTGCGGAAAAACTGTTTTTT.

The CDR3 here is CASRRDRGFYEQYF. Here the CDR3 DNA reads TGCGCCAGCCGCCGGGACAGAGGCTTCTACGAGCAGTACTTC. The chain couples TRBV5-1 to TRBJ2-7; the match to TRBD1 covers 7 bases. The length of the CDR3 is 14 residues. J lost 3 bases, V lost 7 bases, and 10 bases had no gene match. CDR1 and CDR2 from the germline V gene are SGHRS and YFSETQ.

This chain connects TRBV5-1 to TRBJ1-5, with D possibly TRBD1 on 5 matching bases. This CDR3 comprises 14 residues. Germline V CDR1 and CDR2: SGHRS, YFSETQ. Trimming cost V 2 bases and J 6 bases, with 12 bases left between them. The CDR3 loop reads CASSFTGMGQPQHF. The CDR3 DNA reads as TGCGCCAGCAGCTTCACAGGCATGGGTCAGCCCCAGCATTTT.

The rearrangement joins TRBV6-1 to TRBJ1-5; no clear D gene. The germline V gene encodes CDR1 MNHNS and CDR2 SASEGT. V lost 3 bases to trimming and J lost 5 bases, with 14 bases between them. This CDR3 is 15 amino acids long. The CDR3 protein is CASSEMAGIDQPQHF. The DNA for the CDR3 is TGTGCCAGCAGTGAGATGGCAGGAATCGATCAGCCCCAGCATTTT.

V and J are TRBV27 and TRBJ1-2; 9 nucleotides align to TRBD1. From germline, CDR1 is MNHEY and CDR2 SMNVEV (reference sequence). This CDR3 is 11 amino acids long. Losses at the gene ends were 8 bases for V and 9 bases for J; bases not matched to a gene: 4. The CDR3 DNA reads as TGTGCCAGCGTGGACAGGGGACGCTACACCTTC. Translating it yields CASVDRGRYTF.

Points on this clone: This CDR3 is also generated by other DNA sequences in the sample. For the CDR3, the DNA is TGTGCCAGCTCACCGGGGAGCTCTGGAAACACCATATATTTT. Amino acids: CASSPGSSGNTIYF. The chain recombines TRBV18 with TRBJ1-3; D gene uncertain. The CDR3 spans 14 residues. Trimming took off 3 bases at V and 0 bases at J, with 6 bases between the two ends. Germline-derived CDR1 and CDR2 are KGHSH and LQKENI.

Only a few counts were recorded for this clone. The chain couples TRBV19 to TRBJ1-5, with TRBD1 matching over 9 bases. J gave up 5 bases and V 4 bases, and 6 bases lay outside the gene matches. The CDR3 totals 15 residues. Germline values: CDR1 LNHDA, CDR2 SQIVND (reference sequence). CDR3 protein: CASSRTGDTHQPQHF. CDR3 nucleotide sequence: TGTGCCAGTAGTAGGACAGGGGACACCCATCAGCCCCAGCATTTT.

The chain carries TRBV7-9 and TRBJ2-6; D gene uncertain. CDR1 is SEHNR, CDR2 FQNEAQ, per germline (reference sequence). The V end was cut by 5 bases, the J end by 0 bases, with 5 bases between. This CDR3 region has 14 residues. CDR3 bases: TGTGCCAGCAGCCCCAGCTCTGGGGCCAACGTCCTGACTTTC. Its protein is CASSPSSGANVLTF.

The chain links TRBV30 to TRBJ1-2; D ambiguous. Germline CDR1 and CDR2: GTSNPN and SVGIG (reference sequence). The CDR3 is made up of 13 amino acids. The germline V and J ends were trimmed by 2 bases and 5 bases, with 12 bases remaining between them. CDR3 region: CAWSMSEAYGYTF. CDR3 DNA sequence: TGTGCCTGGAGTATGTCGGAAGCGTATGGCTACACCTTC.

This clone appeared once. The chain carries TRBV10-3 and TRBJ2-7, with 7 bases lining up with TRBD1. Germline V CDR1 and CDR2: ENHRY, SYGVKD. Losses at the gene ends were 0 bases for V and 7 bases for J; bases not matched to a gene: 9. The CDR3 sequence is 15 residues long. CDR3 in DNA: TGTGCCATCAGTGAGTCGAAGGGGGCAGGGGAAGAGCAGTACTTC. This translates into CAISESKGAGEEQYF.

This sequence joins TRBV9 and TRBJ1-3; weak D call: TRBD1 (6 bases). The V end was cut by 3 bases, the J end by 0 bases, with 13 bases between. CDR3 length: 16 amino acids. The germline V gene has CDR1 SGDLS and CDR2 YYNGEE. CDR3 in amino acids: CASSGGQTRSGNTIYF. The CDR3 region has the DNA TGTGCCAGCAGCGGGGGACAAACTCGCTCTGGAAACACCATATATTTT.

The chain recombines TRBV5-6 with TRBJ2-3, with 11 bases identical to TRBD2. CDR1 is SGHDT and CDR2 is YYEEEE in the germline V gene. The CDR3 covers 15 residues. V lost 5 bases and J lost 0; bases outside the gene matches: 2. CDR3 coding DNA: TGTGCCAGCAGACTAGCGGGGGCTAGCACAGATACGCAGTATTTT. Translated: CASRLAGASTDTQYF. Variable domain in full (rest from reference TRBV5-6 and TRBJ2-3): DAGVTQSPTHLIKTRGQQVTLRCSPKSGHDTVSWYQQALGQGPQFIFQYYEEEERQRGNFPDRFSGHQFPNYSSELNVNALLLGDSALYLCASRLAGASTDTQYFGPGTRLTVL.

V gene TRBV5-1 combines with J gene TRBJ2-2, with D uncertain. Looked up from germline, CDR1 is SGHRS and CDR2 is YFSETQ. Trimming took 1 base from V and 1 from J, leaving 8 bases between them. This CDR3 region has 15 residues. CDR3 coding DNA: TGCGCCAGCAGCTTGAGTAGCAAGAACACCGGGGAGCTGTTTTTT. Protein sequence: CASSLSSKNTGELFF.

The V and J genes are TRBV6-5 and TRBJ1-5; weak D call: TRBD1 (6 bases). Trimming removed 4 bases from V and 7 bases from J, with 11 bases in between. The CDR3 is made up of 13 amino acids. Germline CDR1 MNHEY, CDR2 SVGAGI. The CDR3 DNA reads TGTGCCAGCAGTTCGGGGGGCAGGCAGCCCCAGCATTTT. Its protein product is CASSSGGRQPQHF.

The chain couples TRBV5-1 to TRBJ2-2; 9 positions agree with TRBD1. Germline V gives CDR1 SGHRS, CDR2 YFSETQ. This CDR3 region has 15 residues. J lost 6 bases, V lost 5 bases, and 8 bases had no gene match. This chain's CDR3 is CASSEGTGFPGELFF. The CDR3 DNA reads as TGCGCCAGCAGTGAGGGGACAGGGTTCCCCGGGGAGCTGTTTTTT. Full variable domain (rest looked up from reference TRBV5-1 and TRBJ2-2): KAGVTQTPRYLIKTRGQQVTLSCSPISGHRSVSWYQQTPGQGLQFLFEYFSETQRNKGNFPGRFSGRQFSNSRSEMNVSTLELGDSALYLCASSEGTGFPGELFFGEGSRLTVL.

The V call is TRBV19, the J call TRBJ2-3, with D possibly matching TRBD2 (5 bases). The germline gives CDR1 LNHDA, CDR2 SQIVND (reference sequence). V gave up 5 bases and J gave up 3 bases, with 15 bases separating them. The CDR3 has 15 amino acids. The CDR3 region is CASSPDEGRTDTQYF. Here the CDR3 DNA reads TGTGCCAGTAGTCCGGACGAGGGTAGAACAGATACGCAGTATTTT.

The chain has TRBV6-2 or TRBV6-3 and TRBJ1-5, with D perhaps TRBD1 (6 bases). The germline V and J ends were trimmed by 2 bases and 0 bases, with 11 bases remaining between them. CDR3 length equals 16 residues. The germline V gene has CDR1 MNHEY and CDR2 SVGEGT. The CDR3 DNA follows: TGTGCCAGCAGTTACCTGGGACAAGATAGCAATCAGCCCCAGCATTTT. The encoded protein is CASSYLGQDSNQPQHF.